This is a list of T cell receptor beta chains from one sample in a study of cytomegalovirus exposure and HLA in healthy donors. Profiling relied on immunoSEQ multiplex PCR, and the TCRdb table lists in-frame clones only, not all of them. This sample has approximately 220,000 clones; less than 80% occur once, and the top ten carry 0.22%. Sequenced material: PBMCs. The receptors were sampled from a girl aged 2-9 years in good health and CMV-seronegative. The CDR3 runs from the conserved cysteine through the conserved F or W. The order of the fields is D gene, J gene, V gene, clone size, CDR3 DNA, CDR3 protein. The D gene is left open where the match is weak. Some rows mark clone size as missing; the rest say once, few, many or name a class of expanded clone.

. TRBJ1-2 TRBV12-5 . TGTGCTAGTGGTTTGGTAATCTGCACCTTC CASGLVICTF
. TRBJ1-1 TRBV6-6 . TGTGCCAGCAGTTACCATGGCGGCGCTGAAGCTTTCTTT CASSYHGGAEAFF
. TRBJ1-6 TRBV5-1 . TGCGCCAGCAGCGAAGGGGTCTGGAATTCACCCCTCCACTTT CASSEGVWNSPLHF
. TRBJ2-1 TRBV30 . TGTGCCTGGAGGGTTTTAGCGGACCCGGGGAATGAGCAGTTCTTC CAWRVLADPGNEQFF
. TRBJ1-5 TRBV30 few TGTGCCTGGGGGGCAGGGTACAGCAATCAGCCCCAGCATTTT CAWGAGYSNQPQHF
. TRBJ2-5 TRBV2 . TGTGCCAGCAGCATTGTTGGGGCCAAAGAGACCCAGTACTTC CASSIVGAKETQYF
TRBD1 TRBJ2-7 TRBV9 once TGTGCCAGCAGCGCCTTATCCGGGACAGCCTCCTACGAGCAGTACTTC CASSALSGTASYEQYF
TRBD2 TRBJ2-7 TRBV5-4 . TGTGCCAGCAGCTATAACGGCGGGGGGGTATACGAGCAGTACTTC CASSYNGGGVYEQYF
. TRBJ1-5 TRBV5-6 . TGTGCCAGCAGCTTCAAAAATCAGCCCCAGCATTTT CASSFKNQPQHF
. TRBJ1-4 TRBV6-1 . TGTGCCAGCAGTGAAAGAGGCCACGGGGCAACTAATGAAAAACTGTTTTTT CASSERGHGATNEKLFF
. TRBJ1-1 TRBV6-6 . TGTGCCAGCAGTTACGAGGGTACTGAAGCTTTCTTT CASSYEGTEAFF
. TRBJ2-1 TRBV13 . TGTGCCAGCAGCTTTAAGGGGTACAATGAGCAGTTCTTC CASSFKGYNEQFF
. TRBJ2-5 TRBV5-4 . TGTGCCAGCGAATCCCAGAATCAGCGGGAGACCCAGTACTTC CASESQNQRETQYF
TRBD2 TRBJ2-5 TRBV5-6 . TGTGCCAGCAGCCTAAGACTAGCGGGAGGGGGGGATCAAGAGACCCAGTACTTC CASSLRLAGGGDQETQYF
. TRBJ2-6 TRBV7-2 . TGTGCCAGCAGCTCCCCAGGCGTTTCTGGGGCCAACGTCCTGACTTTC CASSSPGVSGANVLTF
TRBD2 TRBJ2-3 TRBV12-5 . TGTGCTAGTGGTTTGGGAGACTTAGCGGGAGCGGGGGATACGCAGTATTTT CASGLGDLAGAGDTQYF
. TRBJ1-4 TRBV4-1 . TGCGCCAGCAGCCAAGAGTGGACAGAGAATGAAAAACTGTTTTTT CASSQEWTENEKLFF
TRBD1 TRBJ1-4 TRBV7-9 . TGTTCCAGCAGCTTAGATTCCTCCGGGGACAGGGAAACTAATGAAAAACTGTTTTTT CSSSLDSSGDRETNEKLFF
. TRBJ2-6 TRBV5-1 . TGCGCCAGCAGCTTGGCGGGATCTGGGGCCAACGTCCTGACTTTC CASSLAGSGANVLTF
. TRBJ1-2 TRBV12-5 . TGTGCTAGTGGTTTGGTACCAGGGAGGTCGTCCCTCTATGGCTACACCTTC CASGLVPGRSSLYGYTF
TRBD1 TRBJ2-5 TRBV7-2 . TGTGCCAGCAGATTCAGGGGGCGTGGGGAGACCCAGTACTTC CASRFRGRGETQYF
TRBD2 TRBJ2-1 TRBV29-1 . TGCAGCGTTGTTCCGGGAGGGCCCGTCTACAATGAGCAGTTCTTC CSVVPGGPVYNEQFF
. TRBJ1-1 TRBV5-4 . TGTGCCAGCAGCAGCAGGGATGGCACTGAAGCTTTCTTT CASSSRDGTEAFF
. TRBJ2-3 TRBV30 . TGTGCCGGCCCTGTGACTAGAGTCCCACAGAGCACAGATACGCAGTATTTT CAGPVTRVPQSTDTQYF
. TRBJ1-2 TRBV19 . TGTGCCAGTACCATATTCGGCTATGGCTACACCTTC CASTIFGYGYTF
TRBD1 TRBJ1-2 TRBV6-6 . TGTGCCAGCAGTCTCGGGACAGGGACGTGGGGCTACACCTTC CASSLGTGTWGYTF
. TRBJ1-4 TRBV6-5 . TGTGCCAGCAGTTACCGTGAGGGATCCCGAGAGGAACTGTTTTTT CASSYREGSREELFF
. TRBJ2-3 TRBV14 few TGTGCCAGCAGCCAGACAGGCCGGACGCAGTATTTT CASSQTGRTQYF
. TRBJ2-7 TRBV7-6 few TGTGCCAGCAGTCCCCCGGGGAACGAGCAGTACTTC CASSPPGNEQYF